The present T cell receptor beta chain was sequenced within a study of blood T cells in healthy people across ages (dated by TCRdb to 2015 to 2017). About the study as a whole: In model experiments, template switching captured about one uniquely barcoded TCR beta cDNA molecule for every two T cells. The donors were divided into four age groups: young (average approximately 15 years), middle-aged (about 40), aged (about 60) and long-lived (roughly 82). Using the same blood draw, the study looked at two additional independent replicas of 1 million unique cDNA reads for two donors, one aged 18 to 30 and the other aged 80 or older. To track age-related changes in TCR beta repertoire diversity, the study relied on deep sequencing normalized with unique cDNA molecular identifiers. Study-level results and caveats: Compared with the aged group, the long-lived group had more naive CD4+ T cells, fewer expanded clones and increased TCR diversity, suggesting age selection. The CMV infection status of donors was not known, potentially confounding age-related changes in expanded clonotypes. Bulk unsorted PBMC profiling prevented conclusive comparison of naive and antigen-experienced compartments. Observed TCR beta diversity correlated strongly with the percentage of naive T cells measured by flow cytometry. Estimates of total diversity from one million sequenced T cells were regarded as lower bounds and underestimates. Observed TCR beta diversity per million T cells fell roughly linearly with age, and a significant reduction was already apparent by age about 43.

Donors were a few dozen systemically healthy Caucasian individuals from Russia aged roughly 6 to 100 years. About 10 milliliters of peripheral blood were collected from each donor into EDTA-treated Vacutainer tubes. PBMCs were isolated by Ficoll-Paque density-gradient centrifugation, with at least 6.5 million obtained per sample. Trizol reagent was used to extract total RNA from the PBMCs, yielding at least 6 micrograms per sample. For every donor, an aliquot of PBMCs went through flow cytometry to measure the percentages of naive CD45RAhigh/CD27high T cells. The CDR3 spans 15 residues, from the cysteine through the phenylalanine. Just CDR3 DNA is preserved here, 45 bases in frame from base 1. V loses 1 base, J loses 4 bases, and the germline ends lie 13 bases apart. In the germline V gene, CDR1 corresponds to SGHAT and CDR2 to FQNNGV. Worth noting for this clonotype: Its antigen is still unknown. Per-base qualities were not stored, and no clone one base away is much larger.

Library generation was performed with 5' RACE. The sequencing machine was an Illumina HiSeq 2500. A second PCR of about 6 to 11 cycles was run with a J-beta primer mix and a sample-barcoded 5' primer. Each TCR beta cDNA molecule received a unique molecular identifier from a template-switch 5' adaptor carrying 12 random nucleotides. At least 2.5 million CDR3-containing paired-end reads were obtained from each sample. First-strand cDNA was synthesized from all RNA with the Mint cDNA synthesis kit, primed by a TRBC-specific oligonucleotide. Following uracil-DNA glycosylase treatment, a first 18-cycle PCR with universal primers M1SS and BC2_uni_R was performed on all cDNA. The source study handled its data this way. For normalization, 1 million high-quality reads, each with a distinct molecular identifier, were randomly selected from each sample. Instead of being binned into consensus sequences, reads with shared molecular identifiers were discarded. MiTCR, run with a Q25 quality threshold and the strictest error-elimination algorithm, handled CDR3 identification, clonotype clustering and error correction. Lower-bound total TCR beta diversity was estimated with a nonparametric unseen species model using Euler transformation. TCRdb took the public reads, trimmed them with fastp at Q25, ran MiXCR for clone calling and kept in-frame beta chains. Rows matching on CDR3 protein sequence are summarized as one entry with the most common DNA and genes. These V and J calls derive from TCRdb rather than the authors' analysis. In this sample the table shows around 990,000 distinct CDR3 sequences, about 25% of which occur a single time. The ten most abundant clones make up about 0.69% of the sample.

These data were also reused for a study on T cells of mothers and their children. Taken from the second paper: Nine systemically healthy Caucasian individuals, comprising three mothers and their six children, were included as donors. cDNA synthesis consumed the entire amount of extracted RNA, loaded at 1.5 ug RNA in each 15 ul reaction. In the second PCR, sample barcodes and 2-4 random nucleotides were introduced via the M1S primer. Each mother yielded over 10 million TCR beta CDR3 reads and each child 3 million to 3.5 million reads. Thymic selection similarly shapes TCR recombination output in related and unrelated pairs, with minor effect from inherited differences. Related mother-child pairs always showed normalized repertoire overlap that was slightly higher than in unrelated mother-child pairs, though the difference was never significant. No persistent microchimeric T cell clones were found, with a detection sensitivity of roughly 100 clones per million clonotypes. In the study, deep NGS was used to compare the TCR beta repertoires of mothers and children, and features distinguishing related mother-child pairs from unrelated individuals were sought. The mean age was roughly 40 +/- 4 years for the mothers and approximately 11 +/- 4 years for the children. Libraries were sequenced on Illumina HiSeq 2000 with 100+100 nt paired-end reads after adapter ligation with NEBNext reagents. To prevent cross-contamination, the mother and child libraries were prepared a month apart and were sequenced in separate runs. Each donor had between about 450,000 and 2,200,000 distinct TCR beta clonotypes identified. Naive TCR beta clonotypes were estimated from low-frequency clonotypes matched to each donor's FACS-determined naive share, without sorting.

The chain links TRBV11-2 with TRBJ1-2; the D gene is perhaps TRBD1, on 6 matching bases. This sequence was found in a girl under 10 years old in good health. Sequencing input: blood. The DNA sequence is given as TGTGCCAGCAGCTTAGCTTCGGGGGCGAGCTATGGCTACACCTTC. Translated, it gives CASSLASGASYGYTF.